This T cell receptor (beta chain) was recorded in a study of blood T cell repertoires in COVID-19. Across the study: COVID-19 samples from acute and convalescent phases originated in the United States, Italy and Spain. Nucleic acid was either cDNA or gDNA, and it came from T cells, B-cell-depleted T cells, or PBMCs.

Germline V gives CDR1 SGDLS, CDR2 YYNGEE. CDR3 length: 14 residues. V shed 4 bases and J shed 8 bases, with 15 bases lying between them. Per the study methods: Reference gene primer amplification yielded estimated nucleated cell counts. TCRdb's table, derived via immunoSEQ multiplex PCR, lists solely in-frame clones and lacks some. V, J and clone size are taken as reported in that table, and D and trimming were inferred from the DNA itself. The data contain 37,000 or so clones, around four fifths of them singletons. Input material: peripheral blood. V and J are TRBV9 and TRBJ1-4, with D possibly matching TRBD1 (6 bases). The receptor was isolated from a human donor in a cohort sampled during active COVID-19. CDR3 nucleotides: TGTGCCAGCAGCTCTTCGGGACATCAGGAAAAACTGTTTTTT. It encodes CASSSSGHQEKLFF.